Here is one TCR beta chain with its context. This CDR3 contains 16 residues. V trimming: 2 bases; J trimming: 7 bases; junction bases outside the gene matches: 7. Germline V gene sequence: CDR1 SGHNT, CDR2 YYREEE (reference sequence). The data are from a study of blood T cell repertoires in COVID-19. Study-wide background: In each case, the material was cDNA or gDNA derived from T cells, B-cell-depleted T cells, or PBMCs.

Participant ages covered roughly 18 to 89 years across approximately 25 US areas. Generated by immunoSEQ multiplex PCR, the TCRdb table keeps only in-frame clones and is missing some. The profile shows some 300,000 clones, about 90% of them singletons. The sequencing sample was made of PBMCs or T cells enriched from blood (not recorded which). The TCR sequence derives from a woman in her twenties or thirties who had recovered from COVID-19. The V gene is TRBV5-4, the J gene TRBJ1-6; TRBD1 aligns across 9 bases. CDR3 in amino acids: CASSFVAGTGNSPLHF. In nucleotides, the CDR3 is TGTGCCAGCAGCTTTGTCGCGGGGACAGGGAATTCACCCCTCCACTTT. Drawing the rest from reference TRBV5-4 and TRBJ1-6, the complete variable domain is ETGVTQSPTHLIKTRGQQVTLRCSSQSGHNTVSWYQQALGQGPQFIFQYYREEENGRGNFPPRFSGLQFPNYSSELNVNALELDDSALYLCASSFVAGTGNSPLHFGNGTRLTVT.